These 9 T cell receptor beta chains were sequenced from one sample in a study of shared clonotypes between healthy human individuals. Here immunoSEQ multiplex PCR was the method, and the copy in TCRdb shows in-frame clones only, minus some. The table shows about 2.3 million clones, with approximately 95% occurring only once. Source material: naive CD4+ T cells from PBMCs. The subset denotes: CD45RA+ positively selected. The receptors stem from a man aged 18 to 29 in good health. Some clones in this sample may be carry-over from other donors' samples.

The genes are TRBV25-1 and TRBJ2-5; maybe TRBD1 (5 bases). V lost 4 bases, J lost 4 bases, and 13 bases lay in between. Germline loops: CDR1 MGHDK, CDR2 SYGVNS. This CDR3 is 14 amino acids long. This CDR3 reads CASSAQGRGETQYF. The DNA of the CDR3 is TGTGCCAGCAGTGCCCAGGGTAGGGGAGAGACCCAGTACTTC.

The sample holds a few counts of this clone. Other nucleotide sequences from this sample produce the same CDR3. The rearrangement uses TRBV9 and TRBJ1-1; weak D call: TRBD1 (5 bases). CDR1 is SGDLS and CDR2 is YYNGEE in the germline V gene. The CDR3 contains 13 residues. Trimming took 0 bases from V and 5 from J, leaving 8 bases between them. Here the CDR3 DNA reads TGTGCCAGCAGCGTAGATGGGGGGACTGAAGCTTTCTTT. It yields the protein CASSVDGGTEAFF. The whole variable domain, remainder taken from reference TRBV9 and TRBJ1-1, is DSGVTQTPKHLITATGQRVTLRCSPRSGDLSVYWYQQSLDQGLQFLIQYYNGEERAKGNILERFSAQQFPDLHSELNLSSLELGDSALYFCASSVDGGTEAFFGQGTRLTVV.

This rearrangement joins TRBV18 to TRBJ1-1; D is possibly TRBD1 (5 bases). Germline assignment: CDR1 KGHSH and CDR2 LQKENI. This CDR3 region has 15 residues. Trimming pared 3 bases from V and 3 bases from J, leaving 14 bases between. The CDR3 loop is CASSPVRVGDTEAFF. CDR3 nucleotides: TGTGCCAGCTCACCGGTCCGGGTGGGGGACACTGAAGCTTTCTTT.

As concerns this clone: Additional DNA sequences in this sample encode the identical CDR3. The J gene is TRBJ1-5, the V gene TRBV5-1; TRBD1 might be the D (5 bases). Trimming cost V 0 bases and J 6 bases, with 10 bases left between them. CDR1 SGHRS and CDR2 YFSETQ come from the germline V gene. CDR3 length: 14 residues. This CDR3 reads CASSLVGGSQPQHF. The CDR3 coding sequence is TGCGCCAGCAGCTTGGTCGGGGGGAGTCAGCCCCAGCATTTT.

Comment on this clone: Other DNA sequences in the sample encode the same CDR3. DNA for the CDR3: TGTGCCAGCAGTACGGGACCTGGAAACACCATATATTTT. Protein: CASSTGPGNTIYF. The genes are TRBV6-5 and TRBJ1-3; perhaps TRBD1 as D (5 bases). Trimming took off 5 bases at V and 2 bases at J, with 7 bases between the two ends. This CDR3 has 13 amino acids. Germline lookup yields CDR1 MNHEY and CDR2 SVGAGI.

The chain links TRBV11-2 to TRBJ1-1; D is ambiguous. The CDR3 has 14 residues. CDR1 is SGHAT, CDR2 FQNNGV, per germline. V gave up 4 bases and J gave up 0 bases, with 9 bases separating them. The CDR3 nucleotides read TGTGCCAGCAGCTCCAGTATTATGAACACTGAAGCTTTCTTT. Amino acid sequence: CASSSSIMNTEAFF.

The chain uses TRBV19 and TRBJ2-3, with D perhaps TRBD1 or TRBD2 (5 bases each). The CDR3 sequence is 15 residues long. V was trimmed by 4 bases and J by 2 bases, leaving 13 bases between them. Germline assignment: CDR1 LNHDA and CDR2 SQIVND (reference sequence). As DNA, the CDR3 is TGTGCCAGTAGTACCCCCCGGGGACCCACAGATACGCAGTATTTT. Translation gives CASSTPRGPTDTQYF. The full variable domain, in which reference TRBV19 and TRBJ2-3 provide the parts outside the CDR3, is DGGITQSPKYLFRKEGQNVTLSCEQNLNHDAMYWYRQDPGQGLRLIYYSQIVNDFQKGDIAEGYSVSREKKESFPLTVTSAQKNPTAFYLCASSTPRGPTDTQYFGPGTRLTVL.

The rearrangement uses TRBV30 and TRBJ2-7; D gene ambiguous. The V gene lost 1 base and the J gene lost 2 bases, with 9 bases spanning the gap. The CDR3 runs to 13 residues. The germline V gene encodes CDR1 GTSNPN and CDR2 SVGIG (reference sequence). Here the CDR3 DNA reads TGTGCCTGGAGTGCTCGGCCCCCCTACGAGCAGTACTTC. It codes for CAWSARPPYEQYF.

The rearrangement links TRBV2 to TRBJ2-5; D is undetermined. Germline values: CDR1 SNHLY, CDR2 FYNNEI. V was clipped by 2 bases and J by 5 bases, with 6 bases between them. The CDR3 extends over 12 amino acids. The CDR3 region has the DNA TGTGCCAGCAGTGAACGGCCGGAGACCCAGTACTTC. Translation: CASSERPETQYF.